These 6 T cell receptor beta chains were all obtained from the same sample, sequenced in a study of cytomegalovirus exposure and HLA in healthy donors. Some clones are missing from TCRdb's copy, which holds only in-frame ones; the method was immunoSEQ multiplex PCR. The sample includes some 150,000 clones, about 86% seen only once; the top ten take roughly 2.1%. Sequencing was performed on PBMCs. These receptors came from a human donor in good health.

The gene calls are TRBV25-1 and TRBJ2-7; D is undetermined. Per germline, CDR1 MGHDK and CDR2 SYGVNS. The CDR3 has 12 residues. V shed 2 bases and J shed 2 bases, with 4 bases lying between them. The CDR3 region has the DNA TGTGCCAGCAGTGAAGGCACCTACGAGCAGTACTTC. Its translation is CASSEGTYEQYF.

The chain links TRBV27 to TRBJ1-1; no clear D. The V gene lost 3 bases and the J gene lost 4 bases, with 9 bases spanning the gap. CDR3 length: 13 residues. Germline V gene data show CDR1 as MNHEY and CDR2 as SMNVEV (reference sequence). CDR3 sequence (DNA): TGTGCCAGCAGTTTTTCCGGGAGCACTGAAGCTTTCTTT. It yields the protein CASSFSGSTEAFF.

The chain employs TRBV14 and TRBJ1-1, with D tentatively TRBD1 (5 bases). This CDR3 has 15 amino acids. The germline V gene has CDR1 SGHDN and CDR2 FVKESK. Trimming took off 2 bases at V and 0 bases at J, with 10 bases between the two ends. CDR3 region: CASSQKQVMNTEAFF. Here the CDR3 DNA reads TGTGCCAGCAGCCAAAAACAGGTGATGAACACTGAAGCTTTCTTT. Combining the CDR3 with reference TRBV14 and TRBJ1-1 gives the whole variable domain EAGVTQFPSHSVIEKGQTVTLRCDPISGHDNLYWYRRVMGKEIKFLLHFVKESKQDESGMPNNRFLAERTGGTYSTLKVQPAELEDSGVYFCASSQKQVMNTEAFFGQGTRLTVV.

The chain combines TRBV7-9 with TRBJ2-7, with D possibly TRBD2 on 6 matching bases. Trimming left V 2 bases short and J 5 bases short, with 16 bases between. Germline values: CDR1 SEHNR, CDR2 FQNEAQ (reference sequence). This CDR3 comprises 15 residues. The chain's CDR3 is CASSLRRDVGNEQYF. Written as DNA, the CDR3 is TGTGCCAGCAGCTTACGGCGGGACGTTGGAAACGAGCAGTACTTC.

This sequence joins TRBV4-1 and TRBJ1-2; 8 positions match TRBD1. The CDR3 is 20 residues long. Germline trimming cut 3 bases from V and 0 bases from J; bases unmatched to any gene: 18. The germline CDR1 and CDR2 sequences are MGHRA and YSYEKL. This CDR3 reads CASSQVGTGRHRGANYGYTF. The CDR3 DNA sequence: TGCGCCAGCAGCCAGGTAGGGACAGGCCGTCACCGGGGAGCTAACTATGGCTACACCTTC.

V is TRBV6-5 and J is TRBJ1-2; TRBD1 is a possible D gene (6 bases). The CDR3 loop spans 16 amino acids. V was shortened by 2 bases and J by 2 bases, with 15 bases between the two germline ends. From germline, CDR1 is MNHEY and CDR2 SVGAGI. The CDR3 DNA follows: TGTGCCAGCAGTTACAGAGGGGGAATAAAGAACTATGGCTACACCTTC. It yields the protein CASSYRGGIKNYGYTF.